These T cell receptor beta chains were read from a single sample in a study of shared clonotypes between healthy human individuals. Profiled with immunoSEQ multiplex PCR; TCRdb holds only in-frame clones, not every one. Of over a million clones in the sample, roughly 75% were seen once. Sequenced sample: memory CD4+ T cells sorted from blood. Receptor source: a man between 18 and 29 years old in good health. Each CDR3 is given with its conserved first and last residue. Each record gives: J gene, clone size, D gene, V gene, CDR3 protein, CDR3 DNA. D genes are given only for firm matches. Expanded clones get a size class; other rows say once, few or many, or leave the size out.

TRBJ2-7 few TRBD2 TRBV30 CAWSSGTSGAYEQYF TGTGCCTGGAGTTCCGGGACTAGCGGGGCCTACGAGCAGTACTTC
TRBJ2-7 many NA TRBV2 CASSVGSLTYEQYF TGTGCCAGCAGTGTGGGGTCCTTAACATACGAGCAGTACTTC
TRBJ1-1 NA NA TRBV19 CASSTPSRTEAFF TGTGCCAGTAGTACCCCGTCTAGGACTGAAGCTTTCTTT
TRBJ1-3 NA NA TRBV7-2 CASSYKGSGNTIYF TGTGCCAGCAGCTATAAGGGCTCTGGAAACACCATATATTTT
TRBJ2-6 NA NA TRBV18 CASSTDSSGANVLTF TGTGCCAGCTCAACAGACAGCTCTGGGGCCAACGTCCTGACTTTC
TRBJ2-7 NA NA TRBV6-5 CASSYLDAYEQYF TGTGCCAGCAGTTACTTGGATGCCTACGAGCAGTACTTC
TRBJ2-6 NA NA TRBV5-4 CASSLAGATGANVLTF TGTGCCAGCAGCTTGGCAGGGGCCACTGGGGCCAACGTCCTGACTTTC
TRBJ2-2 NA TRBD2 TRBV9 CASSVGLAYTGELFF TGTGCCAGCAGCGTAGGACTAGCGTACACCGGGGAGCTGTTTTTT
TRBJ2-7 few NA TRBV4-1 CASSQEASLGQYF TGCGCCAGCAGCCAAGAAGCCTCCCTAGGTCAGTACTTC
TRBJ1-2 NA NA TRBV29-1 CSVAGTANYGYTF TGCAGCGTTGCAGGGACCGCTAACTATGGCTACACCTTC
TRBJ1-5 NA NA TRBV19 CASRTGEGQPQHF TGTGCCAGTAGGACCGGGGAAGGTCAGCCCCAGCATTTT
TRBJ2-3 few NA TRBV4-1 CASSQDPASRTDTQYF TGCGCCAGCAGCCAAGATCCAGCGTCCCGCACAGATACGCAGTATTTT
TRBJ2-5 NA NA TRBV30 CAWSAWGETQYF TGTGCCTGGAGTGCTTGGGGGGAGACCCAGTACTTC
TRBJ2-7 few NA TRBV7-8 CASSFQGIRSYEQYF TGTGCCAGCAGCTTCCAAGGAATCCGGTCCTACGAGCAGTACTTC
TRBJ1-1 many NA TRBV10-3 CAIKMNTEAFF TGTGCCATCAAGATGAACACTGAAGCTTTCTTT
TRBJ2-7 NA NA TRBV30 CAWSVGGDPYEQYF TGTGCCTGGAGTGTGGGCGGGGATCCTTACGAGCAGTACTTC
TRBJ2-5 few NA TRBV4-3 CASSQDGGGSGETQYF TGCGCCAGCAGCCAAGATGGGGGGGGCAGTGGCGAGACCCAGTACTTC
TRBJ2-3 NA NA TRBV5-1 CASSLRVGADTQYF TGCGCCAGCAGCTTACGAGTAGGGGCAGATACGCAGTATTTT
TRBJ2-1 NA TRBD2 TRBV6-1 CASSGRTSARPYNEQFF TGTGCCAGCAGTGGGAGGACTAGCGCACGGCCTTACAATGAGCAGTTCTTC
TRBJ2-1 NA TRBD1 TRBV5-1 CASNPKGQGASSSYNEQFF TGCGCCAGCAACCCAAAGGGACAGGGGGCTTCGAGCTCCTACAATGAGCAGTTCTTC
TRBJ2-6 NA NA TRBV19 CASNQGSGANVLTF TGTGCCAGTAATCAGGGCTCTGGGGCCAACGTCCTGACTTTC
TRBJ2-3 NA NA TRBV4-2 CASSQEGTDTQYF TGTGCCAGCAGCCAAGAAGGCACAGATACGCAGTATTTT